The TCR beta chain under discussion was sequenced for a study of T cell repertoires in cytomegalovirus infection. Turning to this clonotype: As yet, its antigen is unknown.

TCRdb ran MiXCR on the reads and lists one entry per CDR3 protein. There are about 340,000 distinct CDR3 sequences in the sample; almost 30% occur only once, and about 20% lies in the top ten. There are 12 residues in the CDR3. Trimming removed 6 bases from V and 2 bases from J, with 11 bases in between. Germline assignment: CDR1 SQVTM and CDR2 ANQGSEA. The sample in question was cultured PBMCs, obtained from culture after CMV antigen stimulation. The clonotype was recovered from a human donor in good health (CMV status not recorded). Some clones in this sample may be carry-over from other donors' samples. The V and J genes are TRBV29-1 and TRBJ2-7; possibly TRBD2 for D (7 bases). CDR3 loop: CSVGGGTYEQYF. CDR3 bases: TGCAGCGTGGGAGGGGGGACCTACGAGCAGTACTTC.